The rows below give T cell receptor beta chains drawn from one sample of a study of cytomegalovirus exposure and HLA in healthy donors. TCRdb's copy holds only in-frame clones and misses some; the assay was immunoSEQ multiplex PCR. The sample contains about 130,000 clones, approximately 80% of which appear only once. Sequencing was performed on PBMCs. The receptor source for this set is a young man in good health and CMV-seropositive. Each CDR3 is given with its conserved first and last residue. A D gene is named only where the DNA matches it firmly. Expanded clones get a size class; other rows say once, few or many, or leave the size out.

few	TRBV9	TRBJ1-3	TRBD1	TGTGCCAGCAGCGAGCTCCGGACAGGGGCGAACACCATATATTTT	CASSELRTGANTIYF
-	TRBV7-3	TRBJ2-7	TRBD2	TGTGCCAGCAGCTTAAGGGGTGGGACTAGCGGGACCTACGAGCAGTACTTC	CASSLRGGTSGTYEQYF
-	TRBV10-3	TRBJ2-7	TRBD1	TGTGCCATCAGTGAGTTGTCGTCGGACAGGGGGCGAAACTACGAGCAGTACTTC	CAISELSSDRGRNYEQYF
-	TRBV30	TRBJ1-4	-	TGTGCCTGGGCAGGATCTAATAATGAAAAACTGTTTTTT	CAWAGSNNEKLFF
-	TRBV19	TRBJ1-2	-	TGTGCCAGTAGTATGGCCACAGGTACGGGAGCTTCCGACTATGGCTACACCTTC	CASSMATGTGASDYGYTF
-	TRBV6-5	TRBJ2-1	TRBD2	TGTGCCAGCAGTCTTGGTAGCGGGATAAACAATGAGCAGTTCTTC	CASSLGSGINNEQFF
-	TRBV6-6	TRBJ1-1	-	TGTGCCAGCGGGGCAGGAAGGACTGAAGCTTTCTTT	CASGAGRTEAFF
-	TRBV4-3	TRBJ2-7	-	TGCGCCAGCAGCCAAGAATGGGATAGCGGTACCTACGAGCAGTACTTC	CASSQEWDSGTYEQYF
-	TRBV14	TRBJ1-4	TRBD1	TGTGCCAGCAGCCAATTGCGGACAGGGGGGGATGAAAAACTGTTTTTT	CASSQLRTGGDEKLFF
-	TRBV28	TRBJ1-3	-	TGTGCCAGCAGTCAACTAACGGTCTCTGGAAACACCATATATTTT	CASSQLTVSGNTIYF
-	TRBV5-1	TRBJ2-2	TRBD1	TGCGCCAGCAGCCTGGGGGAGGACAGGGGCACCGGGGAGCTGTTTTTT	CASSLGEDRGTGELFF
-	TRBV18	TRBJ2-7	TRBD2	TGTGCCAGCTCACCACCTGGTAGCGGGGATCTTTACGAGCAGTACTTC	CASSPPGSGDLYEQYF
-	TRBV30	TRBJ2-1	TRBD2	TGTGCCTGGAGTGTAATGAGCCTAGCGGGAGCCTCCTACAATGAGCAGTTCTTC	CAWSVMSLAGASYNEQFF
-	TRBV7-2	TRBJ2-3	TRBD2	TGTGCCAGCAGCTTAGCCAGCGGGAGCCCCACCCGCACAGATACGCAGTATTTT	CASSLASGSPTRTDTQYF
-	TRBV18	TRBJ2-7	-	TGTGCCAGCTCACCATCGGTGGGGAGTACCTACGAGCAGTACTTC	CASSPSVGSTYEQYF
-	TRBV29-1	TRBJ2-3	-	TGCAGCGCCCCGGACAGCTTCACAGATACGCAGTATTTT	CSAPDSFTDTQYF
-	TRBV9	TRBJ2-2	TRBD2	TGTGCCAGCAGCGTAGAACTAGCGACCGGGGAGCTGTTTTTT	CASSVELATGELFF
-	TRBV11-2	TRBJ2-3	-	TGTGCCAGCAGCTTGGCCGCCTCGGGAAGCACAGATACGCAGTATTTT	CASSLAASGSTDTQYF
-	TRBV15	TRBJ2-7	-	TGTGCCACCAGCAGATTTTTGGGGCTCGAGCAGTACTTC	CATSRFLGLEQYF
-	TRBV29-1	TRBJ1-2	-	TGCAGCGTTGGGGAGACCTATGGCTACACCTTC	CSVGETYGYTF
-	TRBV9	TRBJ2-5	TRBD1	TGTGCCAGCAGCGTCTTCCGGGACAGGAGGGAGACCCAGTACTTC	CASSVFRDRRETQYF
-	TRBV5-1	TRBJ2-7	TRBD1	TGCGCCAGCAGCTTGGGGCCCACAGGGGACGAGCAGTACTTC	CASSLGPTGDEQYF
-	TRBV7-2	TRBJ1-2	TRBD1	TGTGCCAGCAGCTTAGCGGGACAGGCTAACTATGGCTACACCTTC	CASSLAGQANYGYTF
-	TRBV30	TRBJ1-2	-	TGTGCCTGGAGTGTAGGGGGGGATGGCTACACCTTC	CAWSVGGDGYTF
-	TRBV19	TRBJ1-2	TRBD1	TGTGCCAGTAGTCGGAACAGGGGGTTATATGGCTACACCTTC	CASSRNRGLYGYTF
-	TRBV27	TRBJ1-2	-	TGTGCCAGCAGTTTATCTACAGAGACCTATGGCTACACCTTC	CASSLSTETYGYTF
-	TRBV9	TRBJ2-3	-	TGTGCCAGCAGTAAGTCACAGGGAGAAATAGATACGCAGTATTTT	CASSKSQGEIDTQYF
-	TRBV6-5	TRBJ2-1	-	TGTGCCAGCAGTTACGACAGAAGTCAATATGAGCAGTTCTTC	CASSYDRSQYEQFF
-	TRBV6-4	TRBJ1-1	-	TGTGCCAGCAGCAGGGAGGAGAACACTGAAGCTTTCTTT	CASSREENTEAFF
-	TRBV11-2	TRBJ2-1	TRBD2	TGTGCCAGCAGCCCCAAGCGACTAGCGGGAGTCAATGAGCAGTTCTTC	CASSPKRLAGVNEQFF
-	TRBV7-9	TRBJ1-2	TRBD1	TGTTCCCTCCCGGGAACAGGGGTCGAGTCGGGCTATGGCTACACCTTC	CSLPGTGVESGYGYTF
-	TRBV28	TRBJ2-4	TRBD2	TGTGCCAGCAGTTCGGGACCAAAGAGCGGGAGAATCAGAAACATTCAGTACTTC	CASSSGPKSGRIRNIQYF
-	TRBV19	TRBJ2-5	TRBD2	TGTGCCAGTAGTAAAAGACGGGAGGTGGAGACCCAGTACTTC	CASSKRREVETQYF
-	TRBV7-9	TRBJ1-1	-	TGTGCCAGCAGCCCATATCGGGGTGTCGGCACTGAAGCTTTCTTT	CASSPYRGVGTEAFF
once	TRBV28	TRBJ1-2	TRBD1	TGTGCCACCTTGGACAGGGGTGACTATGGCTACACCTTC	CATLDRGDYGYTF
-	TRBV6-4	TRBJ1-4	-	TGTGCCAGCAGTGACTCTAAAATTAAGGGGCCAAATTTAACTAATGAAAAACTGTTTTTT	CASSDSKIKGPNLTNEKLFF
once	TRBV7-8	TRBJ1-2	-	TGTGCCAGCAGCTTAAATGTTTTATACTATGGCTACACCTTC	CASSLNVLYYGYTF
-	TRBV5-4	TRBJ2-1	-	TGTGCCAGCAGCTTGAGGACTCTGAGCTCCTACAATGAGCAGTTCTTC	CASSLRTLSSYNEQFF
once	TRBV5-1	TRBJ2-1	TRBD2	TGCGCCACCAACGCCGGGACTAGCGGTTACAATGAGCAGTTCTTC	CATNAGTSGYNEQFF
-	TRBV28	TRBJ2-7	-	TGTGCCAGCAGTTTACCCTACAATAGAGGCGAGCAGTACTTC	CASSLPYNRGEQYF
-	TRBV2	TRBJ2-1	TRBD1	TGTGCCAGCAGCCAAACTAGGACAGGGGTACTATACAATGAGCAGTTCTTC	CASSQTRTGVLYNEQFF
-	TRBV27	TRBJ2-7	-	TGTGCCAGCAGTTCCACAGGGACCTTCTACGAGCAGTACTTC	CASSSTGTFYEQYF
once	TRBV5-4	TRBJ2-3	TRBD2	TGTGCCAGCAGCCCGGGACTAGTTGCAGATACGCAGTATTTT	CASSPGLVADTQYF
-	TRBV28	TRBJ1-5	-	TGTGCCAGCAGTCCCCAGAATCAGCCCCAGCATTTT	CASSPQNQPQHF
-	TRBV7-2	TRBJ1-1	-	TGTGCCAGCCGACTAGCCCAGAGAGAAGCTTTCTTT	CASRLAQREAFF
-	TRBV28	TRBJ1-1	-	TGTGCCACCCTGGACAAACTGAACACTGAAGCTTTCTTT	CATLDKLNTEAFF
-	TRBV28	TRBJ2-7	TRBD1	TGTGCCAGCAGCTTGGGGGACAGGGGGTCGTTTGAGCAGTACTTC	CASSLGDRGSFEQYF
once	TRBV11-2	TRBJ2-3	-	TGTGCCAGCAGCTTAGTGGCAGGGGGGCGTACAGATACGCAGTATTTT	CASSLVAGGRTDTQYF
-	TRBV19	TRBJ1-4	-	TGTGCCAGCGGGAATAGGGGGACTAATGAAAAACTGTTTTTT	CASGNRGTNEKLFF
few	TRBV30	TRBJ1-4	-	TGTGCCTGGAGTGACAGATTTAATGAAAAACTGTTTTTT	CAWSDRFNEKLFF
-	TRBV18	TRBJ1-3	TRBD1	TGTGCCAGCTCACGTCGGACAGGCGTGGGAAACACCATATATTTT	CASSRRTGVGNTIYF
-	TRBV5-1	TRBJ2-3	-	TGCGCCAGCAGCCTCGAGAGAAGTAGCGGAGCAGATACGCAGTATTTT	CASSLERSSGADTQYF
-	TRBV7-2	TRBJ1-5	-	TGTGCCAGCAGCCTGTCGGGAGCCAGCCCCCAGCATTTT	CASSLSGASPQHF
-	TRBV5-1	TRBJ2-1	TRBD2	TGCGCCAGCTGCGCACTAGCGGGAGGGCCCCACAATGAGCAGTTCTTC	CASCALAGGPHNEQFF
-	TRBV10-2	TRBJ2-5	TRBD2	TGCGCCAGCAGACTAGCGGGAGAAGAGACCCAGTACTTC	CASRLAGEETQYF
few	TRBV6-5	TRBJ1-1	-	TGTGCCAGCCGGAGGGGGAACACTGAAGCTTTCTTT	CASRRGNTEAFF
-	TRBV2	TRBJ2-7	TRBD2	TGTGCCAGCCTTAGCGGGAATTCCTACGAGCAGTACTTC	CASLSGNSYEQYF
-	TRBV7-6	TRBJ2-5	TRBD1	TGTGCCAGCAGCCACCGACAGGGGGCTGTAGAGACCCAGTACTTC	CASSHRQGAVETQYF